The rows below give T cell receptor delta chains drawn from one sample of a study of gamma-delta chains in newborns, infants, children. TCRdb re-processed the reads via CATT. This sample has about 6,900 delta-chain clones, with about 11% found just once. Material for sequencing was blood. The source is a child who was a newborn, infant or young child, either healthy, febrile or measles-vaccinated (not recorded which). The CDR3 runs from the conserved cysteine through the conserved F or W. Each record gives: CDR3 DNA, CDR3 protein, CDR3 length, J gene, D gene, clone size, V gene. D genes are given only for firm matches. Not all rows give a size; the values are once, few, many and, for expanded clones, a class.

DNA: TGTGCCTGTGACACCGGAGGGTCCCGCTCCTGGGACACCCGACAGATGTTTTTC
CDR3: CACDTGGSRSWDTRQMFF
length: 18
J: TRDJ3
D: .
size: few
V: TRDV2

DNA: TGTGCCTGTCTGCCCGTCGCCATGGGGGATACACGGTACACCGATAAACTCATCTTT
CDR3: CACLPVAMGDTRYTDKLIF
length: 19
J: TRDJ1
D: TRDD3
size: medium-sized
V: TRDV2

DNA: TGTGCCTGTGACGCCGTACTGGGGGATACTTTCCCTGCCCTTAGGACCGATAAACTCATCTTT
CDR3: CACDAVLGDTFPALRTDKLIF
length: 21
J: TRDJ1
D: TRDD3
size: medium-sized
V: TRDV2

DNA: TGTGCCTGTGACCCTCTACTGGGGGATACGGTGTACACCGATAAACTCATCTTT
CDR3: CACDPLLGDTVYTDKLIF
length: 18
J: TRDJ1
D: TRDD3
size: few
V: TRDV2

DNA: TGTGCCTGTGACTCCTTACTGGGGGCGACCGATAAACTCATCTTT
CDR3: CACDSLLGATDKLIF
length: 15
J: TRDJ1
D: TRDD3
size: medium-sized
V: TRDV2

DNA: TGTGCCTGTGACAGACTGGGGGATACCCAGAACACCGATAAACTCATCTTT
CDR3: CACDRLGDTQNTDKLIF
length: 17
J: TRDJ1
D: TRDD3
size: medium-sized
V: TRDV2

DNA: TGTGCCTGTGACACAGTGGGGGCCACCGATAAACTCATCTTT
CDR3: CACDTVGATDKLIF
length: 14
J: TRDJ1
D: .
size: few
V: TRDV2

DNA: TGTGCCTGTGACACACTGGGCTCCTGGGACACCCGACAGATGTTTTTC
CDR3: CACDTLGSWDTRQMFF
length: 16
J: TRDJ3
D: .
size: few
V: TRDV2

DNA: TGTGCCTGTGACACGGTCGATCGTGCTGGGGGATACATCGATAAACTCATCTTT
CDR3: CACDTVDRAGGYIDKLIF
length: 18
J: TRDJ1
D: TRDD3
size: .
V: TRDV2

DNA: TGTGCCTGTGACACCGTGTCTAACGGGAACCCGGCCGCGGGGGCCGATAAACTCATCTTT
CDR3: CACDTVSNGNPAAGADKLIF
length: 20
J: TRDJ1
D: .
size: .
V: TRDV2

DNA: TGTGCCTGTGACGCCTCCCTACTGGGGGATACGCATTTGAAAAGCTCCTGGGACACCCGACAGATGTTCTTC
CDR3: CACDASLLGDTHLKSSWDTRQMFF
length: 24
J: TRDJ3
D: TRDD3
size: .
V: TRDV2

DNA: TGTGCCTGTGACCCGGTGGGCTACGAAACCGATAAACTCATCTTT
CDR3: CACDPVGYETDKLIF
length: 15
J: TRDJ1
D: .
size: few
V: TRDV2

DNA: TGTGCTCTTGGTGAACAGAGTTACATCTTGTCTCACTACTGGGGGATACCCACCGATAAACTCATCTTT
CDR3: CALGEQSYILSHYWGIPTDKLIF
length: 23
J: TRDJ1
D: TRDD3
size: .
V: TRDV1

DNA: TGTGCCTGTGACACCGTCGTCAGGGATACCCCCTCCTGGGGCACCCGACAGATGTTTTTC
CDR3: CACDTVVRDTPSWGTRQMFF
length: 20
J: TRDJ3
D: TRDD3
size: .
V: TRDV2

DNA: TGTGCCTGTGACCCTGTGCAGATGGGGGATAATCGGGTTCAGCGGGGCACCGATAAACTCATCTTT
CDR3: CACDPVQMGDNRVQRGTDKLIF
length: 22
J: TRDJ1
D: TRDD3
size: few
V: TRDV2

DNA: TGTGCCTGTGACGCCGGGACGTTACTGGGGGGTTACACCGATAAACTCATCTTT
CDR3: CACDAGTLLGGYTDKLIF
length: 18
J: TRDJ1
D: TRDD3
size: few
V: TRDV2

DNA: TGTGCCTGTGACCCCCTGGACACCGATAAACTCATCTTT
CDR3: CACDPLDTDKLIF
length: 13
J: TRDJ1
D: .
size: large
V: TRDV2

DNA: TGTGCCTGTGACATAGTCGTAACGGGGAGGACCGATAAACTCATCTTT
CDR3: CACDIVVTGRTDKLIF
length: 16
J: TRDJ1
D: .
size: few
V: TRDV2

DNA: TGTGCCTGTGATCCCCTTCAAGTACTGGGGGATAGACAGGACGATAAACTCATCTTT
CDR3: CACDPLQVLGDRQDDKLIF
length: 19
J: TRDJ1
D: TRDD3
size: few
V: TRDV2

DNA: TGTGCCTGTGACCCCCTGGGGAGGGGGACCGATAAACTCATCTTT
CDR3: CACDPLGRGTDKLIF
length: 15
J: TRDJ1
D: .
size: large
V: TRDV2

DNA: TGTGCCTGTGACACCGTCGTATACACTGGGGGATCTGATAAACTCATCTTT
CDR3: CACDTVVYTGGSDKLIF
length: 17
J: TRDJ1
D: TRDD3
size: medium-sized
V: TRDV2

DNA: TGTGCCTGCGAACAACTGGGGGATACTGCCGATAAACTCATCTTT
CDR3: CACEQLGDTADKLIF
length: 15
J: TRDJ1
D: TRDD3
size: .
V: TRDV2

DNA: TGTGCCTGTGACACGATGGGGGTGACCGATAAACTCATCTTC
CDR3: CACDTMGVTDKLIF
length: 14
J: TRDJ1
D: .
size: few
V: TRDV2

DNA: TGTGCCTGTGACGCCCTGGGGGATAAGAAACTCATCTTT
CDR3: CACDALGDKKLIF
length: 13
J: TRDJ1
D: TRDD3
size: few
V: TRDV2

DNA: TGTGCCTGTGACACCGTCTGGGGGAACCCGATGGAGCGACCCGATAAACTCATCTTT
CDR3: CACDTVWGNPMERPDKLIF
length: 19
J: TRDJ1
D: TRDD3
size: medium-sized
V: TRDV2

DNA: TGTGCCTGTGACACCGTGAGGTTTAGCTCCTGGGACACCCGACAGGTGTTTTTC
CDR3: CACDTVRFSSWDTRQVFF
length: 18
J: TRDJ3
D: .
size: few
V: TRDV2

DNA: TGTGCCTGTGACACTATCAATACTGGGGGATCTAACCTCATAGATAAACTCATCTTT
CDR3: CACDTINTGGSNLIDKLIF
length: 19
J: TRDJ1
D: TRDD3
size: few
V: TRDV2

DNA: TGTGCCTGTGACACCTGGGGGACGACCTCCTGGGACACCCGACAGATGTTTTTC
CDR3: CACDTWGTTSWDTRQMFF
length: 18
J: TRDJ3
D: TRDD3
size: .
V: TRDV2

DNA: TGTGCCTGTGACACCGTCGGGGGTAGTAGAGCTTACACCGATAAACTCATCTTT
CDR3: CACDTVGGSRAYTDKLIF
length: 18
J: TRDJ1
D: .
size: medium-sized
V: TRDV2

DNA: TGTGCCTGTGACCCCTTGGGGGGACCCCGCGATAAACTCATCTTT
CDR3: CACDPLGGPRDKLIF
length: 15
J: TRDJ1
D: .
size: few
V: TRDV2

DNA: TGTGCCTGTGACACGGTTGGGGGCCACCTATACACCGATAAACTCATCTTT
CDR3: CACDTVGGHLYTDKLIF
length: 17
J: TRDJ1
D: .
size: .
V: TRDV2

DNA: TGTGCCTGTGACACCGTGGGGGATAAAACCGATAAACTCATCTTT
CDR3: CACDTVGDKTDKLIF
length: 15
J: TRDJ1
D: TRDD3
size: .
V: TRDV2

DNA: TGTGCCTGTGACACAACTGGGGGATACAACTGGGACACCCGACAGATGTTTTTC
CDR3: CACDTTGGYNWDTRQMFF
length: 18
J: TRDJ3
D: TRDD3
size: few
V: TRDV2

DNA: TGTGCCTGTGACACAACTGGAAGTGGGAGCTCCTGGGACACCCGACAGATGTTTTTC
CDR3: CACDTTGSGSSWDTRQMFF
length: 19
J: TRDJ3
D: .
size: few
V: TRDV2

DNA: TGTGCCTGTGACACCAGCTGGGGGTCCTCCTGGGACACCCGACAGATGTTTTTC
CDR3: CACDTSWGSSWDTRQMFF
length: 18
J: TRDJ3
D: TRDD3
size: medium-sized
V: TRDV2

DNA: TGTGCCTGTGACAATATGGGGGATAGAAGCGCCTGGGACACCCGACAGATGTTTTTC
CDR3: CACDNMGDRSAWDTRQMFF
length: 19
J: TRDJ3
D: TRDD3
size: .
V: TRDV2

DNA: TGTGCCTGTGACACCGTGGGATACTTAGATAAACTCATCTTT
CDR3: CACDTVGYLDKLIF
length: 14
J: TRDJ1
D: TRDD3
size: few
V: TRDV2

DNA: TGTGCCTGTGACAGTCTGGGGGAGCACCTTGATTACACCGATAAACTCATCTTT
CDR3: CACDSLGEHLDYTDKLIF
length: 18
J: TRDJ1
D: TRDD3
size: medium-sized
V: TRDV2

DNA: TGTGCCTGCGACCTTTTACTGGGGGATACGCGGTCGAACACCGATAAACTCATCTTT
CDR3: CACDLLLGDTRSNTDKLIF
length: 19
J: TRDJ1
D: TRDD3
size: few
V: TRDV2

DNA: TGTGCCTGTGACGCCCTCCTGTTTCGTACTGGGGGAATCCCCGATAAACTCATCTTT
CDR3: CACDALLFRTGGIPDKLIF
length: 19
J: TRDJ1
D: TRDD3
size: few
V: TRDV2

DNA: TGTGCCTGTGACACCGTACTGGGGGTCACTCTCAATGTTCTTGTCACCGATAAACTCATCTTT
CDR3: CACDTVLGVTLNVLVTDKLIF
length: 21
J: TRDJ1
D: TRDD3
size: .
V: TRDV2

DNA: TGTGCCTGTGACACCGTCCTTCCGTCAGTACTGGGGGATACAAGACGTCCGTACACCGATAAACTCATCTTT
CDR3: CACDTVLPSVLGDTRRPYTDKLIF
length: 24
J: TRDJ1
D: TRDD3
size: few
V: TRDV2

DNA: TGTGCCTGTGACACGGTGCGATCCTACGAATTACTGGGGGCCCCGTCGTGCACCGATAAACTCATCTTT
CDR3: CACDTVRSYELLGAPSCTDKLIF
length: 23
J: TRDJ1
D: TRDD3
size: few
V: TRDV2

DNA: TGTGCCTGTGACACCGCTGGGGGACCCTTAAAGTACACCGATAAACTCATCTTT
CDR3: CACDTAGGPLKYTDKLIF
length: 18
J: TRDJ1
D: TRDD3
size: .
V: TRDV2

DNA: TGTGCCTGTGACACCCTCTTCGGGGGATCGCACTCCTGGGACACCCGACAGATGTTTTTC
CDR3: CACDTLFGGSHSWDTRQMFF
length: 20
J: TRDJ3
D: TRDD3
size: .
V: TRDV2

DNA: TGTGCCTGTGACAGTGCTGGGGACCTCTCCTGGGACACCCGACAGATGTTTTTC
CDR3: CACDSAGDLSWDTRQMFF
length: 18
J: TRDJ3
D: .
size: .
V: TRDV2

DNA: TGTGCCTGTGACACGGCAGAGGCCTCCTCCTGGGACACCCGACAGATGTTTTTC
CDR3: CACDTAEASSWDTRQMFF
length: 18
J: TRDJ3
D: .
size: .
V: TRDV2

DNA: TGTGCCTTCTCGATATCCTGGGACACCGATAAACTCATCTTT
CDR3: CAFSISWDTDKLIF
length: 14
J: TRDJ1
D: .
size: .
V: TRDV3

DNA: TGTGCCTGTGACACGTGGAGTACTGGGGGATACCCCGATAAACTCATCTTT
CDR3: CACDTWSTGGYPDKLIF
length: 17
J: TRDJ1
D: TRDD3
size: few
V: TRDV2

DNA: TGTGCCTGTGATCCCGTACTGGGGGATAAGGAAAGGAGTTCCGATAAACTCATCTTT
CDR3: CACDPVLGDKERSSDKLIF
length: 19
J: TRDJ1
D: TRDD3
size: few
V: TRDV2

DNA: TGTGCCTGTGACACCGTGAACTGGGGGATAAAGAGCTCCTGGGACACCCGACAGATGTTTTTC
CDR3: CACDTVNWGIKSSWDTRQMFF
length: 21
J: TRDJ3
D: TRDD3
size: .
V: TRDV2

DNA: TGTGCCTGTGACCAATACGGTTGGACAAACACCGATAAACTCATCTTT
CDR3: CACDQYGWTNTDKLIF
length: 16
J: TRDJ1
D: .
size: medium-sized
V: TRDV2

DNA: TGTGCCTGTGACACTATAGGGCTTCCTACGAGGGACTGGGGGAGCGACACTGATAAACTCATCTTT
CDR3: CACDTIGLPTRDWGSDTDKLIF
length: 22
J: TRDJ1
D: .
size: few
V: TRDV2